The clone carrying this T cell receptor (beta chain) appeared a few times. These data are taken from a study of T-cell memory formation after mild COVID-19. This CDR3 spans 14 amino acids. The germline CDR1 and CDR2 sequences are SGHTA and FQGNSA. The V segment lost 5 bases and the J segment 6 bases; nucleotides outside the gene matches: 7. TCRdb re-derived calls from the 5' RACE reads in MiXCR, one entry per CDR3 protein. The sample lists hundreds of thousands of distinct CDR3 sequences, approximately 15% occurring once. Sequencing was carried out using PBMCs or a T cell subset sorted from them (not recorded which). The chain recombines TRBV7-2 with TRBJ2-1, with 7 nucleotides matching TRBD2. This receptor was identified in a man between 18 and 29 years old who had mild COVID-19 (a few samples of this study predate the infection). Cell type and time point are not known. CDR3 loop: CASSAGDRSNEQFF. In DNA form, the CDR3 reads TGTGCCAGCAGCGCGGGAGACAGATCCAATGAGCAGTTCTTC.